The clone carrying this T cell receptor (beta chain) was seen a single time. Germline CDR1 SQVTM, CDR2 ANQGSEA. The V and J ends lost 7 bases and 2 bases respectively, with 17 bases between them. This CDR3 is 14 amino acids long. FACS enriched CD8+ TEMRA cells, while bulk CD8+ and CD4+ were negatively isolated. The RNA, roughly 0.45 to 1 ug, was put through reverse transcription using random hexamers. Amplification of TCR beta CDR3 was carried out by immunoSEQ multiplex PCR, which covered 54 Vbeta and 13 Jbeta segments. TCRdb redid the calling of the immunoSEQ multiplex PCR reads with MiXCR, one entry per CDR3 protein. The sample includes 100,000 to 150,000 distinct CDR3 sequences, 90% to 95% seen only once; the top ten take approximately 0.12%. These data belong to a study of CD8 T cells in Susac syndrome.

The receptor's source is a human donor in good health. The J gene is TRBJ2-5, the V gene TRBV29-1; D gene ambiguous. The specimen sequenced was CD4+ T cells from PBMCs. CDR3 in DNA: TGCAGCGCCTCACCGGGTCCAGTTCAAGAGACCCAGTACTTC. Its translation: CSASPGPVQETQYF.